These 25 T cell receptor beta chains originate from one sample sequenced in a study of blood T cell repertoires in COVID-19. Using immunoSEQ multiplex PCR, the repertoire was profiled, and TCRdb retains in-frame clones only, with some absent. Among 100,000 or so clones, approximately 75% were seen once, and the ten largest hold around 15%. Sequenced input: peripheral blood. Receptors originate from an elderly woman with acute or convalescent COVID-19.

The gene calls are TRBV6-6 and TRBJ1-1, with D maybe TRBD1 (5 bases). The CDR3 runs to 14 residues. Germline values: CDR1 MNHNY, CDR2 SVGAGI (reference sequence). The V end lost 6 bases, the J end lost 5 bases, and 16 bases lay between the germline ends. The CDR3 here is CASSLQDPKTEAFF. For the CDR3, the DNA is TGTGCCAGCAGCCTACAGGACCCTAAGACTGAAGCTTTCTTT.

This chain joins TRBV10-3 and TRBJ2-6; D unresolved. From germline, CDR1 is ENHRY and CDR2 SYGVKD. Trimming stripped 2 bases from V and 0 bases from J, with 5 bases between. The CDR3 runs to 15 residues. CDR3 protein: CAISEPSSGANVLTF. CDR3 in DNA: TGTGCCATCAGTGAGCCGAGCTCTGGGGCCAACGTCCTGACTTTC.

V gene TRBV6-5 combines with J gene TRBJ2-3, with D unresolved. The germline V gene encodes CDR1 MNHEY and CDR2 SVGAGI. Deletions cut 0 bases from V and 8 bases from J, with 12 bases between. This CDR3 is 14 amino acids long. CDR3: CASSYSSATGTQYF. The DNA of the CDR3 is TGTGCCAGCAGTTACTCGTCTGCAACTGGTACGCAGTATTTT.

The chain's CDR3 is CAWISSDRSSPLHF. The CDR3 DNA sequence: TGTGCCTGGATCTCGTCGGACAGGAGTTCACCCCTCCACTTT. V and J are TRBV30 and TRBJ1-6; TRBD1 aligns across 7 bases. Germline CDR1 GTSNPN, CDR2 SVGIG (reference sequence). V lost 4 bases and J lost 9; bases outside the gene matches: 9. This CDR3 has 14 amino acids.

The J gene is TRBJ2-2, the V gene TRBV6-5; D might be TRBD2 (5 bases). Per germline, CDR1 MNHEY and CDR2 SVGAGI. This CDR3 has 15 amino acids. CDR3 nucleotides: TGTGTGGCGGGCTCGGCTACATCGAACACCGGGGAGCTGTTTTTT. It specifies CVAGSATSNTGELFF.

The chain links TRBV5-1 to TRBJ2-7, with D possibly TRBD1 on 6 matching bases. The CDR3 runs to 13 residues. V lost 4 bases and J lost 2, with 10 bases in between. Germline values: CDR1 SGHRS, CDR2 YFSETQ. The CDR3 DNA follows: TGCGCCAGCAGCGCGGACAGTACCTACGAGCAGTACTTC. Translated: CASSADSTYEQYF.

V usage is TRBV27 and J usage is TRBJ1-1, with unresolved D. CDR1 is MNHEY and CDR2 is SMNVEV in the germline V gene (reference sequence). This CDR3 comprises 14 residues. V was shortened by 8 bases and J by 0 bases, with 13 bases between the two germline ends. CDR3 nucleotide sequence: TGTGCCAGCCGTAGACCGGGAATGAACACTGAAGCTTTCTTT. Translation: CASRRPGMNTEAFF.

The V gene is TRBV3-1 (or the pseudogene TRBV3-2), the J gene TRBJ1-1; a weak D match, TRBD1 (5 bases). V dropped 1 base and J dropped 6 bases, with 15 bases sitting between them. The V gene's germline CDR1 is LGHDT and CDR2 YNNKEL (reference sequence). CDR3 length: 15 residues. The CDR3 spells CASSQGPGGAAEAFF. In DNA, the CDR3 is TGTGCCAGCAGCCAAGGGCCCGGAGGGGCGGCTGAAGCTTTCTTT.

The V gene is TRBV19, the J gene TRBJ1-5; D is unclear. This CDR3 is 16 amino acids long. V lost 6 bases, J lost 7 bases, and 22 bases lay in between. From germline, CDR1 is LNHDA and CDR2 SQIVND (reference sequence). The CDR3 here is CASSILFRERGQPQHF. The CDR3 region has the DNA TGTGCCAGTAGCATCCTCTTTAGGGAGAGAGGGCAGCCCCAGCATTTT.

Only a few counts were recorded for this clone. The chain combines TRBV4-2 with TRBJ1-1; D not resolved. The germline gives CDR1 LGHNA, CDR2 YNFKEQ. Trimming stripped 3 bases from V and 7 bases from J, with 15 bases between. This CDR3 is 14 amino acids long. The CDR3 region is CASSHGGEAVEAFF. The DNA for the CDR3 is TGTGCCAGCAGCCATGGCGGGGAGGCTGTTGAAGCTTTCTTT.

The genes are TRBV7-9 and TRBJ1-5, with D perhaps TRBD1 (5 bases). The germline gives CDR1 SEHNR, CDR2 FQNEAQ (reference sequence). The V end was cut by 5 bases, the J end by 5 bases, with 19 bases between. The CDR3 has 16 residues. CDR3 coding DNA: TGTGCCAGCAGCCTAAACACCGGGACTCTTGATCAGCCCCAGCATTTT. Protein sequence: CASSLNTGTLDQPQHF. The full variable domain, in which reference TRBV7-9 and TRBJ1-5 provide the parts outside the CDR3, is DTGVSQNPRHKITKRGQNVTFRCDPISEHNRLYWYRQTLGQGPEFLTYFQNEAQLEKSRLLSDRFSAERPKGSFSTLEIQRTEQGDSAMYLCASSLNTGTLDQPQHFGDGTRLSIL.

The rearrangement joins TRBV11-2 to TRBJ2-5; 7 bases are a match to TRBD2. Trimming at V came to 4 bases and at J to 1 base, leaving 3 bases not matched to a gene. The germline CDR1 and CDR2 sequences are SGHAT and FQNNGV. The CDR3 spans 14 residues. In nucleotides, the CDR3 is TGTGCCAGCAGCTCTTCGGGGGGCCAAGAGACCCAGTACTTC. Protein sequence: CASSSSGGQETQYF. Using reference TRBV11-2 and TRBJ2-5 for the parts outside the CDR3, the full variable domain is EAGVAQSPRYKIIEKRQSVAFWCNPISGHATLYWYQQILGQGPKLLIQFQNNGVVDDSQLPKDRFSAERLKGVDSTLKIQPAKLEDSAVYLCASSSSGGQETQYFGPGTRLLVL.

The rearrangement links TRBV7-2 to TRBJ1-2; maybe TRBD1 (5 bases). Trimming removed 3 bases from V and 6 bases from J, with 14 bases in between. The CDR3 has 14 amino acids. Germline-derived CDR1 and CDR2 are SGHTA and FQGNSA. The CDR3 DNA sequence: TGTGCCAGCAGCTTGCAGGGCCCCCTCGATGGCTACACCTTC. This translates into CASSLQGPLDGYTF.

This clone showed up just a few times. One end of the junction fails to match germline, which may point to a read error. This CDR3 is CEIGGINYGYTF. DNA of the CDR3: TGCGAGATCGGGGGAATTAACTATGGCTACACCTTC. V usage is TRBV5-4 and J usage is TRBJ1-2, with D possibly TRBD1 on 5 matching bases. This CDR3 comprises 12 residues. Germline CDR1 reads SGHNT; CDR2 reads YYREEE (reference sequence). Full variable domain (rest looked up from reference TRBV5-4 and TRBJ1-2): ETGVTQSPTHLIKTRGQQVTLRCSSQSGHNTVSWYQQALGQGPQFIFQYYREEENGRGNFPPRFSGLQFPNYSSELNVNALELDDSALYLCEIGGINYGYTFGSGTRLTVV.

CDR3 coding DNA: TGTGCCAGCAGCTTTACAGGGTTAGACGAAAAACTGTTTTTT. Translation: CASSFTGLDEKLFF. The rearrangement links TRBV7-9 to TRBJ1-4; weak D call: TRBD1 (6 bases). Germline V gene data show CDR1 as SEHNR and CDR2 as FQNEAQ (reference sequence). Trimming cost V 3 bases and J 8 bases, with 13 bases left between them. The CDR3 covers 14 residues.

The chain is built from TRBV30 and TRBJ2-1; D is possibly TRBD1 or TRBD2 (6 bases each). Looked up from germline, CDR1 is GTSNPN and CDR2 is SVGIG (reference sequence). The CDR3 spans 12 residues. Between the trimmed V and J ends, which lost 5 bases and 14 bases, there was a span of 19 bases. CDR3 loop: CAWGEVDSKEFF. The CDR3 bases are TGTGCCTGGGGGGAGGTGGACAGTAAGGAGTTCTTC.

This clone was counted a single time. This chain uses TRBV9 with TRBJ2-7; 11 bases agree with TRBD1. This CDR3 has 15 amino acids. The junction had 8 bases not matched to a gene; V was cut back by 3 bases and J by 6 bases. Looked up from germline, CDR1 is SGDLS and CDR2 is YYNGEE. The CDR3 DNA is TGTGCCAGCAGCGCGGACAGGGGGCTGACAAGCGAGCAGTACTTC. This codes for CASSADRGLTSEQYF. Variable domain in full (rest from reference TRBV9 and TRBJ2-7): DSGVTQTPKHLITATGQRVTLRCSPRSGDLSVYWYQQSLDQGLQFLIQYYNGEERAKGNILERFSAQQFPDLHSELNLSSLELGDSALYFCASSADRGLTSEQYFGPGTRLTVT.

The CDR3 reads CASRLHDSGELFF. The CDR3, as DNA: TGTGCCAGCAGACTCCACGACTCCGGGGAGCTGTTTTTT. The J gene is TRBJ2-2, the V gene TRBV6-5; D is uncertain. This CDR3 region has 13 residues. The V gene's germline CDR1 is MNHEY and CDR2 SVGAGI. The V end lost 6 bases, the J end lost 6 bases, and 11 bases lay between the germline ends.

The V gene is TRBV11-2, the J gene TRBJ1-6, with 10 bases identical to TRBD1. The CDR3 sequence is 18 residues long. The V gene end was trimmed by 6 bases and the J gene end by 0 bases; junction bases not matched to a gene: 8. The germline V gene encodes CDR1 SGHAT and CDR2 FQNNGV. The CDR3 spells CASSFGQGVSSYNSPLHF. The CDR3 DNA reads TGTGCCAGCAGTTTCGGACAGGGGGTGAGCTCCTATAATTCACCCCTCCACTTT.

The chain joins TRBV15 to TRBJ2-1, with 11 bases fitting TRBD2. Germline assignment: CDR1 LNHNV and CDR2 YYDKDF (reference sequence). Germline trimming cut 0 bases from V and 2 bases from J; bases unmatched to any gene: 3. This CDR3 is 17 amino acids long. The CDR3 region has the DNA TGTGCCACCAGCAGAGAAGGACTAGCGGGTGCCTACAATGAGCAGTTCTTC. Translated, it gives CATSREGLAGAYNEQFF.

The chain employs TRBV6-4 and TRBJ1-1; tentatively, D is TRBD1 (5 bases). Deletions cut 3 bases from V and 4 bases from J, with 9 bases between. The CDR3 has 13 amino acids. The germline V gene has CDR1 MRHNA and CDR2 SNTAGT. CDR3 sequence (DNA): TGTGCCAGCAGTGAATCAAGGGGCACTGAAGCTTTCTTT. It is translated as CASSESRGTEAFF.

This clone was recorded only once. The chain couples TRBV7-2 to TRBJ2-7, with TRBD2 matching over 11 bases. This CDR3 is built from 16 residues. J lost 3 bases, V lost 3 bases, and 7 bases had no gene match. Germline CDR1 and CDR2: SGHTA and FQGNSA. The CDR3 DNA reads TGTGCCAGCAGCTTGGCCCCGACTAGCGGGGTCTACGAGCAGTACTTC. It encodes CASSLAPTSGVYEQYF.

This chain links TRBV10-3 with TRBJ1-5, with unresolved D. There are 13 residues in the CDR3. Trimming took off 3 bases at V and 2 bases at J, with 5 bases between the two ends. Germline loops: CDR1 ENHRY, CDR2 SYGVKD. CDR3 coding DNA: TGTGCCATCAGTGATGGCCGCAATCAGCCCCAGCATTTT. As protein: CAISDGRNQPQHF.

The J gene is TRBJ1-2, the V gene TRBV28; D not certain. V was cut by 6 bases and J by 0 bases, with 20 bases left in between. The germline CDR1 and CDR2 sequences are MDHEN and SYDVKM. The CDR3 loop spans 17 amino acids. DNA for the CDR3: TGTGCCAGCAGCCTTCTAACCCGACACTCCCCTAACTATGGCTACACCTTC. It codes for CASSLLTRHSPNYGYTF.

The genes are TRBV27 and TRBJ2-1; D is perhaps TRBD1 (6 bases). Trimming cost V 7 bases and J 0 bases, with 13 bases left between them. CDR3 size: 15 residues. CDR1 and CDR2 (germline): MNHEY, SMNVEV (reference sequence). This CDR3 is CASKGWTASYNEQFF. The CDR3 nucleotides read TGTGCCAGCAAGGGATGGACAGCCTCCTACAATGAGCAGTTCTTC.